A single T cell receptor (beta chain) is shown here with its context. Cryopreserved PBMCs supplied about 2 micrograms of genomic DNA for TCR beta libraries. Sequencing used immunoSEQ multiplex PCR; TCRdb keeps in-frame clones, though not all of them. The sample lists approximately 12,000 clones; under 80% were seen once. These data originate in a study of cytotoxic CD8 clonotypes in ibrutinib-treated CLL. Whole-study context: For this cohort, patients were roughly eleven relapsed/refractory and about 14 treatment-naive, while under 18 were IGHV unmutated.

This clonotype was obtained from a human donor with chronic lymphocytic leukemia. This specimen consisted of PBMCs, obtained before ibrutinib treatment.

The CDR3 bases are TGCGCCAGCAAGTGTGACGAGCAGTACTTC. Its translation: CASKCDEQYF. V usage is TRBV4-3 and J usage is TRBJ2-7; no reliable D call. This CDR3 has 10 residues. Trimming left V 7 bases short and J 5 bases short, with 6 bases between. Germline CDR1 reads LGHNA; CDR2 reads YSLEER.